This T cell receptor beta chain was observed in a study of T cell responses to AZD1222 COVID-19 vaccine. This CDR3 has 15 residues. J was trimmed by 8 bases and V by 0 bases; bases with no gene match: 8. The germline gives CDR1 SGHNT, CDR2 YYREEE (reference sequence). Sequencing was performed with immunoSEQ multiplex PCR; in TCRdb, only in-frame clones are kept and a portion is missing. The sample lists 140,000 to 150,000 clones; around nine tenths were seen once. Turning to this clone: The antigen remains unidentified.

Study findings and constraints: As reported, nearly half of all spike-specific TCRs target variant regions that are unmutated.

The chain carries TRBV5-4 and TRBJ2-1, with TRBD1 matching over 7 bases. The specimen was peripheral blood, collected on day 0 of AZD1222 vaccination. This receptor was identified in an adult in good health. CDR3 nucleotide sequence: TGTGCCAGCAGCTTGGGTCAGGGGGTAGGGTATGAGCAGTTCTTC. It is translated as CASSLGQGVGYEQFF.